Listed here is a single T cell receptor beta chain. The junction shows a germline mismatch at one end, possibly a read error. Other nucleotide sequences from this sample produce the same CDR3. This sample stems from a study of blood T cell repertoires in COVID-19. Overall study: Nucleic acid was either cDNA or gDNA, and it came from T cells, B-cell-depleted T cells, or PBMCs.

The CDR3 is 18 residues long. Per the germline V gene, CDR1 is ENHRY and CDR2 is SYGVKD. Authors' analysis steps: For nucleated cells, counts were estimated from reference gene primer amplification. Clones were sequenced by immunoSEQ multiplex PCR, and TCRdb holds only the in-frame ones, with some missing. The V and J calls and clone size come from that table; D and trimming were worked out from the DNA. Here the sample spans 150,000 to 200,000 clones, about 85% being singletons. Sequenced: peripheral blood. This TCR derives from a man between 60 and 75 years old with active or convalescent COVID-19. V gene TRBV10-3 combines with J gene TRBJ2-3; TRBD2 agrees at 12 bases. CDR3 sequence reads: CAISEPSGGAGSSDTQYF. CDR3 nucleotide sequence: TGCGCCATCAGTGAACCTAGCGGGGGGGCGGGGAGCTCAGATACGCAGTATTTT.